This T cell receptor (beta chain) stems from a study of cytomegalovirus exposure and HLA in healthy donors. The study ran its PCR with 60 Vbeta and 13 Jbeta primers. TCRdb's table, derived via immunoSEQ multiplex PCR, lists solely in-frame clones and lacks some. The sample contains 80,000 to 95,000 clones, 63% of which appear only once. The CDR3 runs to 14 residues. Germline V gene lookup returns CDR1 SGHRS and CDR2 YFSETQ. Between the trimmed V and J ends, which lost 2 bases and 3 bases, there was a span of 12 bases. In its sample, this clone was seen once. The sequencing sample was made of PBMCs. The chain links TRBV5-1 to TRBJ2-7; D possibly corresponds to TRBD2 (5 bases). The sequence was collected from a woman aged 25 to 39 in good health and CMV-seronegative. The CDR3 sequence: CASSLVRVNYEQYF. The CDR3 nucleotides are TGCGCCAGCAGCTTAGTGAGGGTGAACTACGAGCAGTACTTC.